The 19 T cell receptor beta chains presented below share a single source sample, sequenced in a study of regulatory T cells in long-lasting Graves disease. TCR beta libraries were built with iRepertoire HTBI primers and Arm-PCR of CDR3 regions. Via MiXCR, TCRdb re-called the multiplex PCR reads, giving one row per CDR3 protein. The sample gives almost 450,000 distinct CDR3 sequences, about 17% of which show up once; roughly a tenth is in the top ten. The time point denotes: newly diagnosed GD, antithyroid drugs for less than 3 months. Isolated PBMC RNA provided the starting material for the TCR library. This sample was also put to use in a study of T cells in Graves' hyperthyroidism and ophthalmopathy.

Sequenced material: peripheral blood mononuclear cells (PBMCs), taken at new diagnosis, from a patient treated with antithyroid drugs. The receptors come from a woman between 25 and 40 years old with Graves disease.

This chain connects TRBV6-2 or TRBV6-3 to TRBJ2-1, with unresolved D. The CDR3 covers 13 residues. Trimming cost V 0 bases and J 10 bases, with 10 bases left between them. From germline, CDR1 is MNHEY and CDR2 SVGEGT. The CDR3: CASSYSGPYEQFF. In DNA, the CDR3 is TGTGCCAGCAGTTACTCAGGCCCCTACGAGCAGTTCTTC.

Concerning this clonotype itself: A read error is possible here, since a much larger clone lies one base away. The CDR3 DNA reads as TGTGCCAGCAGTTTTAGCGCCGCCACTGGAGCTTTCTTT. Protein sequence: CASSFSAATGAFF. The chain links TRBV28 to TRBJ1-1; D ambiguous. The CDR3 is 13 residues long. In germline, CDR1 is MDHEN, CDR2 SYDVKM.

The chain couples TRBV7-9 to TRBJ1-1, with D maybe TRBD1 (5 bases). In germline, CDR1 is SEHNR, CDR2 FQNEAQ (reference sequence). V lost 1 base and J lost 1, with 13 bases in between. The CDR3 totals 16 residues. CDR3 region: CASSLGNRTRNTEAFF. The CDR3, as DNA: TGTGCCAGCAGCTTAGGGAACAGGACCCGGAACACTGAAGCTTTCTTT. The whole variable domain, remainder taken from reference TRBV7-9 and TRBJ1-1, is DTGVSQNPRHKITKRGQNVTFRCDPISEHNRLYWYRQTLGQGPEFLTYFQNEAQLEKSRLLSDRFSAERPKGSFSTLEIQRTEQGDSAMYLCASSLGNRTRNTEAFFGQGTRLTVV.

This clonotype was observed at least ten times. The chain is built from TRBV30 and TRBJ1-2; D gene uncertain. Per germline, CDR1 GTSNPN and CDR2 SVGIG (reference sequence). The V and J ends lost 2 bases and 4 bases respectively, with 17 bases between them. The CDR3 sequence is 15 residues long. CDR3 in amino acids: CAWSNWKIDTYGYTF. In nucleotides, the CDR3 is TGTGCCTGGAGTAACTGGAAAATTGACACCTATGGCTACACCTTC. Supplemented by reference TRBV30 and TRBJ1-2, the full variable domain reads SQTIHQWPATLVQPVGSPLSLECTVEGTSNPNLYWYRQAAGRGLQLLFYSVGIGQISSEVPQNLSASRPQDRQFILSSKKLLLSDSGFYLCAWSNWKIDTYGYTFGSGTRLTVV.

V gene TRBV6-2 or TRBV6-3 combines with J gene TRBJ1-3; a possible D gene is TRBD1 (5 bases). Germline V gene lookup returns CDR1 MNHEY and CDR2 SVGEGT. Trimming pared 2 bases from V and 2 bases from J, leaving 10 bases between. The CDR3 spans 15 residues. The CDR3: CASSYKGLAGNTIYF. As DNA, the CDR3 is TGTGCCAGCAGTTACAAGGGGCTCGCTGGAAACACCATATATTTT.

The V and J genes are TRBV27 and TRBJ2-2, with D unclear. CDR1 is MNHEY, CDR2 SMNVEV, per germline (reference sequence). The CDR3 totals 16 residues. The V end was cut by 5 bases, the J end by 0 bases, with 13 bases between. This chain's CDR3 is CASSADTEANTGELFF. CDR3 DNA sequence: TGTGCCAGCAGTGCGGATACAGAGGCGAACACCGGGGAGCTGTTTTTT.

This clonotype was seen ten or more times. The rearrangement links TRBV3-1 to TRBJ1-2; 10 positions match TRBD1. The CDR3 contains 15 residues. Germline V gene lookup returns CDR1 LGHDT and CDR2 YNNKEL (reference sequence). V shed 4 bases and J 2 bases; nucleotides not matched to a gene: 4. CDR3 nucleotide sequence: TGTGCCAGCAGCCCGACAGGGGGCGGGAACTATGGCTACACCTTC. Translated: CASSPTGGGNYGYTF.

This clonotype was recorded a few times. This chain joins TRBV6-1 and TRBJ2-1; D is perhaps TRBD2 (6 bases). V was cut by 7 bases and J by 5 bases, with 24 bases left in between. This CDR3 has 17 amino acids. Looked up from germline, CDR1 is MNHNS and CDR2 is SASEGT. The CDR3 region is CASKTGVVKVSNNEQFF. The CDR3, as DNA: TGTGCCAGCAAAACGGGAGTAGTGAAGGTATCAAACAATGAGCAGTTCTTC.

This clonotype was seen many times. This chain links TRBV12-3 or TRBV12-4 with TRBJ1-5; no clear D. CDR3 size: 12 residues. V was shortened by 1 base and J by 4 bases, with 2 bases between the two germline ends. The CDR3, as DNA: TGTGCCAGCAGTTTAGAGAATCAGCCCCAGCATTTT. This encodes CASSLENQPQHF.

In the case of this clonotype: With a much larger clone just one base away, this may be a read error. The chain uses TRBV20-1 and TRBJ1-6, with D possibly matching TRBD1 (6 bases). Germline loops: CDR1 DFQATT, CDR2 SNEGSKA (reference sequence). The CDR3 spans 16 residues. Here the CDR3 reads CSARLSRGRSGSPRHF. CDR3 DNA sequence: TGCAGTGCTAGGTTATCTCGGGGGCGCTCCGGTTCACCCCGCCACTTT.

The table lists this clonotype with a few counts. This rearrangement joins TRBV6-1 to TRBJ2-1; D is perhaps TRBD2 (6 bases). The length of the CDR3 is 15 residues. In germline, CDR1 is MNHNS, CDR2 SASEGT. V lost 6 bases and J lost 4, with 16 bases in between. CDR3 protein: CASSPTGTGYNEQFF. DNA for the CDR3: TGTGCCAGCAGCCCTACCGGGACTGGTTACAATGAGCAGTTCTTC.

This clonotype has at least ten counts. This chain uses TRBV2 with TRBJ2-4; D is perhaps TRBD1 (5 bases). Germline CDR1 is SNHLY and CDR2 is FYNNEI. CDR3 length: 15 amino acids. The V and J ends lost 4 bases and 4 bases respectively, with 14 bases between them. The CDR3 here is CASSVGRAGKNIQYF. CDR3 in DNA: TGTGCCAGCAGTGTGGGCAGGGCCGGGAAAAACATTCAGTACTTC.

The DNA of the CDR3 is TGTGCCAGCAGCCAGGGCGGGACTAGCGGGAGCCCACCGTTGCGGGATACGCAGTATTTT. This codes for CASSQGGTSGSPPLRDTQYF. This sequence joins TRBV3-1 and TRBJ2-3, with 14 positions matching TRBD2. V shed 3 bases, J shed 6 bases, and the junction held 17 bases outside the gene matches. The CDR3 runs 20 residues. The germline CDR1 and CDR2 sequences are LGHDT and YNNKEL (reference sequence).

The sample holds a few counts of this clonotype. A far larger clone is off by one base, so a read error is likely. The chain has TRBV13 and TRBJ2-1; 8 nucleotides agree with TRBD2. This CDR3 has 17 residues. Looked up from germline, CDR1 is PRHDT and CDR2 is FYEKMQ (reference sequence). The CDR3 loop is CASSLGGRESSYNGQFF. DNA of the CDR3: TGTGCCAGCAGCTTAGGCGGGAGGGAGAGCTCCTACAATGGGCAGTTCTTC.

This clonotype was seen many times. J is TRBJ2-2 and V is TRBV11-3, with D maybe TRBD1 (5 bases). CDR1 is SGHNT, CDR2 YENEEA, per germline. This CDR3 is built from 16 residues. Trimming stripped 5 bases from V and 2 bases from J, with 15 bases between. CDR3 sequence (DNA): TGTGCCAGCAGCCAAGAAGACAGAATCAACACCGGGGAGCTGTTTTTT. Amino acid sequence: CASSQEDRINTGELFF.

This chain connects TRBV10-2 to TRBJ1-1; D remains unclear. CDR3 length: 15 residues. Deletions cut 2 bases from V and 0 bases from J, with 10 bases between. Germline lookup yields CDR1 WSHSY and CDR2 SAAADI. In DNA, the CDR3 is TGCGCCAGCAGTGAGGCGCCGACTATGAACACTGAAGCTTTCTTT. It is translated as CASSEAPTMNTEAFF.

The DNA for the CDR3 is TGTGCCATCAGTGACCGCGGCGGAAGCACAGATACGCAGTATTTT. Translating gives CAISDRGGSTDTQYF. The gene calls are TRBV10-3 and TRBJ2-3; D gene unclear. Germline V gene lookup returns CDR1 ENHRY and CDR2 SYGVKD. The V end was cut by 3 bases, the J end by 0 bases, with 10 bases between. CDR3 size: 15 residues.

This clonotype was counted many times. The CDR3 spells CASSGPNRERETQYF. The CDR3, as DNA: TGTGCCAGTTCTGGACCAAACAGGGAGAGGGAGACCCAGTACTTC. V gene TRBV2 combines with J gene TRBJ2-1, with D possibly being TRBD1 (6 bases). The DNA end is a closer match to TRBJ2-5, so the J assignment may be wrong. CDR1 is SNHLY and CDR2 is FYNNEI in the germline V gene. The length of the CDR3 is 15 residues.

This clonotype has only a few counts. Here the CDR3 DNA reads TGTGCCAGCAGCTACCGACTCCCCCTAAGCTCCTACGAGCAGTACTTC. Amino acids: CASSYRLPLSSYEQYF. J is TRBJ2-7 and V is TRBV7-2, with unresolved D. Germline values: CDR1 SGHTA, CDR2 FQGNSA. Trimming took off 4 bases at V and 0 bases at J, with 16 bases between the two ends. The CDR3 spans 16 residues.